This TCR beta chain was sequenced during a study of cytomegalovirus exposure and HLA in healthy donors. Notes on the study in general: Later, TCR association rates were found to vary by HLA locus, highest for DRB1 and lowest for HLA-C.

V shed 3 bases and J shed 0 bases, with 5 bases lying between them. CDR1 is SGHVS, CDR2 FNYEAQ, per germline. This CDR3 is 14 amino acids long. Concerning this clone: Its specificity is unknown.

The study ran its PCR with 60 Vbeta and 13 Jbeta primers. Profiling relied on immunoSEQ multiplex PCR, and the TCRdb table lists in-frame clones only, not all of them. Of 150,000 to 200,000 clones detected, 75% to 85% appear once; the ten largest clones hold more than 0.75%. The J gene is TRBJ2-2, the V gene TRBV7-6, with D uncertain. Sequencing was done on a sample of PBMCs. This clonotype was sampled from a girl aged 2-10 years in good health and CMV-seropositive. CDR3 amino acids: CASSFVPNTGELFF. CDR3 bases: TGTGCCAGCAGCTTCGTCCCGAACACCGGGGAGCTGTTTTTT.